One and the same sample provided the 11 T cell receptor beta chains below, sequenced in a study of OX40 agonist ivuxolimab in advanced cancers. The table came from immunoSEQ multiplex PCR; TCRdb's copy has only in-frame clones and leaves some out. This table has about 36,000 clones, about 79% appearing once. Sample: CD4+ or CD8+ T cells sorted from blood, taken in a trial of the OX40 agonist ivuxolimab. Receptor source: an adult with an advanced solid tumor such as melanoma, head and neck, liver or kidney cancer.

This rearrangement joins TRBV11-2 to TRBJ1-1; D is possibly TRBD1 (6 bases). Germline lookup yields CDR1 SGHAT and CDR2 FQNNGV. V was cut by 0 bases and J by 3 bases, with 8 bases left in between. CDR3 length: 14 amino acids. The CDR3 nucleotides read TGTGCCAGCAGCTTAGACGGACAGTACACTGAAGCTTTCTTT. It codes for CASSLDGQYTEAFF. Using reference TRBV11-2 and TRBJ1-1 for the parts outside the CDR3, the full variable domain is EAGVAQSPRYKIIEKRQSVAFWCNPISGHATLYWYQQILGQGPKLLIQFQNNGVVDDSQLPKDRFSAERLKGVDSTLKIQPAKLEDSAVYLCASSLDGQYTEAFFGQGTRLTVV.

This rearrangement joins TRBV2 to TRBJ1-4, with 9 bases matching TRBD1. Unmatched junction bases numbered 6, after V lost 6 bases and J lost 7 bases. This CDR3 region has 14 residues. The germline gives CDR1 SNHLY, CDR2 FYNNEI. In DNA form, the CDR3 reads TGTGCCAGCAGCGGACAGGGGATTGGTGAAAAACTGTTTTTT. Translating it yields CASSGQGIGEKLFF.

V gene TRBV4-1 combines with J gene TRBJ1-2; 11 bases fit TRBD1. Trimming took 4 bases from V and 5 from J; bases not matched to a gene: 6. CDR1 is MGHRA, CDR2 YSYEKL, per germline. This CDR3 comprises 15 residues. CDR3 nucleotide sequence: TGCGCCAGCAGCCGAGGACAGGGGGCAGGATATGGCTACACCTTC. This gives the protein CASSRGQGAGYGYTF.

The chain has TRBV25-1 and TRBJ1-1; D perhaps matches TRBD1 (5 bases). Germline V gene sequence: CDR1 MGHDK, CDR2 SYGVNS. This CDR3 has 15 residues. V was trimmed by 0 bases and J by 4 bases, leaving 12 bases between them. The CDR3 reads CASSEYGGTSTEAFF. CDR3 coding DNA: TGTGCCAGCAGTGAATATGGGGGGACCAGCACTGAAGCTTTCTTT.

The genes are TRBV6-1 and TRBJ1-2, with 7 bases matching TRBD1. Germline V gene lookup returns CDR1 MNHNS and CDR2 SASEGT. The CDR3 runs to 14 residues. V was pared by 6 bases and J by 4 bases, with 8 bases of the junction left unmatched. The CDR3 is CASRFLTGVYGYTF. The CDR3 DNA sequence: TGTGCCAGCAGGTTCCTTACAGGGGTCTATGGCTACACCTTC.

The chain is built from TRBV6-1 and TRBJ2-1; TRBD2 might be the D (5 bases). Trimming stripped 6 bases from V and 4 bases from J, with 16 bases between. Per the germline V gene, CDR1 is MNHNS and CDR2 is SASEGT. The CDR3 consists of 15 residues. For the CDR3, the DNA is TGTGCCAGCAGCCTTGGACGGGATTCTTACAATGAGCAGTTCTTC. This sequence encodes CASSLGRDSYNEQFF.

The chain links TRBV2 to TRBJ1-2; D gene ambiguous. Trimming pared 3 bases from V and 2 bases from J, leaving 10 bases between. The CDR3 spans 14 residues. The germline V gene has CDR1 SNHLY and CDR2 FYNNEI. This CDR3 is CASSDGAANYGYTF. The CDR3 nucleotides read TGTGCCAGCAGTGACGGTGCAGCCAACTATGGCTACACCTTC. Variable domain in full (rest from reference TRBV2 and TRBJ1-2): EPEVTQTPSHQVTQMGQEVILRCVPISNHLYFYWYRQILGQKVEFLVSFYNNEISEKSEIFDDQFSVERPDGSNFTLKIRSTKLEDSAMYFCASSDGAANYGYTFGSGTRLTVV.

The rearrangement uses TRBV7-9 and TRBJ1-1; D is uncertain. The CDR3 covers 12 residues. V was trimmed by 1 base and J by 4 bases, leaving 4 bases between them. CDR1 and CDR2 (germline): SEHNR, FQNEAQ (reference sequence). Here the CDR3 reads CASSLVVTEAFF. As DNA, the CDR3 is TGTGCCAGCAGCTTAGTGGTCACTGAAGCTTTCTTT.

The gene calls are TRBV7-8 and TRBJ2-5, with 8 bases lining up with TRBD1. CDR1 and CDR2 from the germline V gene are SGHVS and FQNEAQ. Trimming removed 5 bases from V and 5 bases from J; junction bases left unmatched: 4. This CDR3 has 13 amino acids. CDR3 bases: TGTGCCAGCAGCGGACAGGGCTTGGAGACCCAGTACTTC. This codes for CASSGQGLETQYF.

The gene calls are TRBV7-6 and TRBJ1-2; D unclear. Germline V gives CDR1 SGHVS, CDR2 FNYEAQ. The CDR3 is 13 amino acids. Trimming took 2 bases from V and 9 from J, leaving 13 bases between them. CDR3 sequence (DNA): TGTGCCAGCAGCTTATCGTTTGATCAGAGCTACACCTTC. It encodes CASSLSFDQSYTF.

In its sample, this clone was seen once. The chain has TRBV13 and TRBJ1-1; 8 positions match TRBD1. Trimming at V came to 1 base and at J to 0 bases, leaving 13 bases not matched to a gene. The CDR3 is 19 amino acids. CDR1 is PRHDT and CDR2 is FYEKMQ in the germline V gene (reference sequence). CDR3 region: CASSLDGLGQGYMNTEAFF. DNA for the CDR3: TGTGCCAGCAGCTTAGATGGGCTTGGACAGGGATACATGAACACTGAAGCTTTCTTT.